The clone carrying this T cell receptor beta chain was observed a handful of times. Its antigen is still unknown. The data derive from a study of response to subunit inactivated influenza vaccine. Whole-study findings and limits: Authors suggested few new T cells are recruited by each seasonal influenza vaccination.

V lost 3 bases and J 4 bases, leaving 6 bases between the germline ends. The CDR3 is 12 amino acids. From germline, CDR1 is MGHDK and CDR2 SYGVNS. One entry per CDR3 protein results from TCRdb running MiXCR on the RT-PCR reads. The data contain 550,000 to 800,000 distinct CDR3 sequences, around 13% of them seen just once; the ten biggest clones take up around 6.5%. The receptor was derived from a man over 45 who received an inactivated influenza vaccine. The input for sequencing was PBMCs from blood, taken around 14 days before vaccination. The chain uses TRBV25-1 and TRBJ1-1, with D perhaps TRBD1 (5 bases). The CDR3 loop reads CASSDGGTEAFF. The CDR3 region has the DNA TGTGCCAGCAGTGATGGGGGCACTGAAGCTTTCTTT.